The source of this TCR beta chain is a study of control samples from healthy donors and cancer patients. V lost 1 base and J lost 4, with 8 bases in between. Germline loops: CDR1 SGHDT, CDR2 YYEEEE. CDR3 length equals 14 residues. This table comes from immunoSEQ multiplex PCR, and its TCRdb copy is limited to in-frame clones, with some not included. Found here are about 210,000 clones; the top ten clones hold approximately 2.2%. The TCR sequence derives from a young woman in good health. The sequencing sample was made of blood. J is TRBJ1-4 and V is TRBV5-6; D is unclear. CDR3 loop: CASSLKGFNEKLFF. CDR3 DNA: TGTGCCAGCAGCTTGAAGGGTTTTAATGAAAAACTGTTTTTT. The full variable domain, rest sourced from reference TRBV5-6 and TRBJ1-4, is DAGVTQSPTHLIKTRGQQVTLRCSPKSGHDTVSWYQQALGQGPQFIFQYYEEEERQRGNFPDRFSGHQFPNYSSELNVNALLLGDSALYLCASSLKGFNEKLFFGSGTQLSVL.